This entry features one T cell receptor (beta chain) sequence. This sample was included in a study of blood T cell repertoires in COVID-19. Looking at the study overall: Both acute and convalescent COVID-19 samples were obtained from the United States, Italy and Spain. The analysed material was cDNA or gDNA that came from T cells, B-cell-depleted T cells, or PBMCs.

Authors' data handling: Estimation of nucleated cell counts was performed using reference gene primer amplification. Some clones are missing from TCRdb's copy, which holds only in-frame ones; the method was immunoSEQ multiplex PCR. V, J and clone size are those of that table, while D and trimming were read from the DNA. The sample holds around 250,000 clones; about 80% are singletons and the top ten take 4% to 5.5%. V lost 6 bases to trimming and J lost 1 base, with 13 bases between them. This CDR3 comprises 15 residues. Germline loops: CDR1 LNHDA, CDR2 SQIVND (reference sequence). The rearrangement uses TRBV19 and TRBJ1-5; D might be TRBD1 (6 bases). This receptor was taken from a man aged 45-65 years with active or convalescent COVID-19. Input material: peripheral blood. The CDR3 DNA reads as TGTGCCAGTAGGATTGACAGGTCGAGCAATCAGCCCCAGCATTTT. It specifies CASRIDRSSNQPQHF.